These 11 T cell receptor beta chains were all obtained from the same sample, sequenced in a study of T cell responses to AZD1222 COVID-19 vaccine (TCRdb year 2021). Preparation of the library involved the immunoSEQ multiplex PCR assay. TCRdb mirrors the immuneACCESS table, restricted to in-frame sequences. Some clones are absent from its copies; in checked studies, under half trace to an unresolved V gene, and the reason for the others is unknown. A total of fewer than 180,000 clones appear in this sample, more than 85% of them only once. 3.3% of the sample lies in the top ten. The time point label, read with the paper, signifies: about 28 days (+/-7) after the second vaccine dose. The sequences come from peripheral blood, collected 28 days after the second AZD1222 dose. The receptors shown here come from an adult who received the AZD1222 COVID-19 vaccine.

This clone was detected only a few times. The chain uses TRBV5-1 and TRBJ2-5; 7 bases are a match to TRBD1. In germline, CDR1 is SGHRS, CDR2 YFSETQ. The junction had 9 bases not matched to a gene; V was cut back by 6 bases and J by 1 base. The CDR3 covers 15 residues. This CDR3 reads CASNSGQSLQETQYF. Written as DNA, the CDR3 is TGCGCCAGCAACTCGGGACAGAGTCTCCAAGAGACCCAGTACTTC.

This sequence joins TRBV29-1 and TRBJ2-5; perhaps TRBD2 as D (6 bases). The CDR3 runs 15 residues. Germline CDR1 is SQVTM and CDR2 is ANQGSEA. V lost 6 bases and J lost 7, with 24 bases in between. CDR3: CSVTGLTQSAGTQYF. CDR3 DNA sequence: TGCAGCGTGACGGGACTTACTCAGTCGGCTGGGACCCAGTACTTC.

The J gene is TRBJ2-7, the V gene TRBV11-2; 7 bases map to TRBD2. The germline V gene has CDR1 SGHAT and CDR2 FQNNGV. The CDR3 length is 15 residues. The V and J ends lost 7 bases and 6 bases, in that order; junction bases with no gene match: 15. The CDR3 protein is CASNLMGGMRGEQYF. The CDR3 DNA is TGTGCCAGCAACCTCATGGGAGGGATGAGGGGCGAGCAGTACTTC.

The chain joins TRBV19 to TRBJ1-2, with TRBD1 as a possible D gene (6 bases). The length of the CDR3 is 16 residues. Germline assignment: CDR1 LNHDA and CDR2 SQIVND (reference sequence). The V gene lost 4 bases and the J gene lost 0 bases, with 15 bases spanning the gap. This chain's CDR3 is CASSTPPDRTNYGYTF. The CDR3 nucleotides read TGTGCCAGTAGTACTCCCCCCGACAGGACTAACTATGGCTACACCTTC.

The chain joins TRBV4-2 to TRBJ1-5, with no clear D. The germline V and J ends were trimmed by 1 base and 1 base, with 11 bases remaining between them. CDR3 length: 16 amino acids. Germline assignment: CDR1 LGHNA and CDR2 YNFKEQ. The CDR3 protein is CASSQGDRRSNQPQHF. The CDR3 DNA reads as TGTGCCAGCAGCCAAGGGGATCGACGGAGCAATCAGCCCCAGCATTTT.

The chain combines TRBV10-1 with TRBJ2-1; TRBD2 matches 8 bases. The V and J ends lost 4 bases and 7 bases, in that order; junction bases with no gene match: 12. Germline CDR1 and CDR2: WNHNN and SYGVQD (reference sequence). The CDR3 contains 16 residues. CDR3 coding DNA: TGCGCCAGCAGTGGATACGGGAGGGCCGGGGAAAATGAGCAGTTCTTC. This encodes CASSGYGRAGENEQFF.

The chain links TRBV27 to TRBJ2-7; D is unresolved. Germline assignment: CDR1 MNHEY and CDR2 SMNVEV (reference sequence). This CDR3 has 13 residues. Between the trimmed V and J ends, which lost 5 bases and 4 bases, there was a span of 12 bases. The chain's CDR3 is CASSPPLSYEQYF. The CDR3 nucleotides read TGTGCCAGCAGTCCCCCCTTGAGTTACGAGCAGTACTTC.

This chain joins TRBV18 and TRBJ1-2; weak D call: TRBD1 (5 bases). Per germline, CDR1 KGHSH and CDR2 LQKENI. Deletions cut 2 bases from V and 0 bases from J, with 7 bases between. CDR3 size: 14 residues. The CDR3 sequence: CASSPATANYGYTF. For the CDR3, the DNA is TGTGCCAGCTCACCAGCGACAGCTAACTATGGCTACACCTTC.

V is TRBV9 and J is TRBJ1-3; 8 bases are a match to TRBD1. Germline CDR1 and CDR2: SGDLS and YYNGEE. After removal of 4 bases from V and 3 bases from J, the junction contained 3 bases not matched to a gene. This CDR3 contains 14 residues. The CDR3 nucleotides are TGTGCCAGCAGCCTGGACAGGGATGGAAACACCATATATTTT. Protein sequence: CASSLDRDGNTIYF. The full variable domain, completed using reference TRBV9 and TRBJ1-3, is DSGVTQTPKHLITATGQRVTLRCSPRSGDLSVYWYQQSLDQGLQFLIQYYNGEERAKGNILERFSAQQFPDLHSELNLSSLELGDSALYFCASSLDRDGNTIYFGEGSWLTVV.

The rearrangement joins TRBV7-2 to TRBJ2-5; TRBD2 matches 11 bases. The CDR3 covers 17 residues. Germline-derived CDR1 and CDR2 are SGHTA and FQGNSA. The J segment lost 5 bases and the V segment lost 1 base, leaving 9 bases of the junction unmatched. The CDR3 DNA reads as TGTGCCAGCAGCTTAGGTAGCGGGAGGGGCCATGGGGAGACCCAGTACTTC. Translating gives CASSLGSGRGHGETQYF. Complete variable domain (other parts from reference TRBV7-2 and TRBJ2-5): GAGVSQSPSNKVTEKGKDVELRCDPISGHTALYWYRQSLGQGLEFLIYFQGNSAPDKSGLPSDRFSAERTGGSVSTLTIQRTQQEDSAVYLCASSLGSGRGHGETQYFGPGTRLLVL.

The rearrangement uses TRBV21-1 and TRBJ1-3; TRBD1, the table's D call, lacks a check against the DNA. TRBV21-1 is a pseudogene. This CDR3 is built from 18 residues. This CDR3 is CASSKGMTGESSGNTIYF. CDR3 nucleotide sequence: TGTGCCAGCAGCAAAGGTATGACAGGGGAAAGCTCTGGAAACACCATATATTTT.